Listed here are 8 T cell receptor beta chains from one sample, sequenced in a study of immune heterogeneity within non-small cell lung tumors. Amplification of TCR beta CDR3 was performed by multiplex PCR with 32 V and 13 J primers. One entry per CDR3 protein results from TCRdb running MiXCR on the multiplex PCR reads. The table has about 4,300 distinct CDR3 sequences, around a fifth seen once. The template consisted of bulk tumor genomic DNA, with about 640 ng used per sample. Biopsies that were spaced far apart were taken, several per primary tumor, during surgery. Untreated, newly diagnosed non-small cell lung cancer patients underwent curative surgery. The material sequenced was lung tumor tissue. These receptor sequences come from an older man with non-small cell lung cancer.

For this clonotype: This could be a read error, since a much larger clone is one nucleotide away. The chain uses TRBV29-1 and TRBJ1-2; 10 nucleotides agree with TRBD1. Germline V gene data show CDR1 as SQVTM and CDR2 as ANQGSEA. This CDR3 region has 13 residues. The CDR3 DNA follows: TGCAATATATACCGGGACAGGGGCCATGGCTACACCTTC. Translating gives CNIYRDRGHGYTF.

By proportion, this clonotype is medium-sized. V gene TRBV28 combines with J gene TRBJ2-3, with a weak D call TRBD1 (5 bases). The V and J ends lost 5 bases and 5 bases respectively, with 11 bases between them. The CDR3 loop spans 13 amino acids. Germline loops: CDR1 MDHEN, CDR2 SYDVKM. CDR3 residues: CASSGQRIDTQYF. DNA of the CDR3: TGTGCCAGCAGTGGACAAAGAATAGATACGCAGTATTTT.

This clonotype was seen more than once but under ten times. J is TRBJ2-1 and V is TRBV9; D gene unclear. CDR1 is SGDLS, CDR2 YYNGEE, per germline. The V gene lost 2 bases and the J gene lost 8 bases, with 14 bases spanning the gap. The CDR3 sequence is 14 residues long. As DNA, the CDR3 is TGTGCCAGCAGCGTGATCGCCGCCGCGGATGAGCAGTTCTTC. Translating it yields CASSVIAAADEQFF.

Turning to this clonotype: A much larger clone sits a single nucleotide away, making a read error possible. This chain uses TRBV18 with TRBJ1-6, with D perhaps matching TRBD1 (5 bases). Trimming took off 2 bases at V and 8 bases at J, with 13 bases between the two ends. The CDR3 is 15 amino acids. Germline CDR1 KGHSH, CDR2 LQKENI. In DNA, the CDR3 is TGTGCCAGCTCACCAGGCCACAGGCGTGATTCACCCCTCCACTTT. It codes for CASSPGHRRDSPLHF.

This clonotype is termed medium-sized (0.01 to 0.1%). The CDR3 DNA follows: TGTGCCAGCAGTGAAAACGTAGGTAACTATGGCTACACCTTC. It specifies CASSENVGNYGYTF. The chain recombines TRBV6-1 with TRBJ1-2, with D hard to call. The CDR3 has 14 residues. The V end was cut by 2 bases, the J end by 1 base, with 8 bases between. Germline V lookup: CDR1 MNHNS, CDR2 SASEGT.

Turning to this clonotype: One end of the junction varies from germline; a read error may be responsible. The chain couples TRBV19 to TRBJ2-1; no definite D call. The CDR3 runs 18 residues. Looked up from germline, CDR1 is LNHDA and CDR2 is SQIVND (reference sequence). The CDR3 region is CASSPPPPFQPWVDEHFF. In nucleotides, the CDR3 is TGTGCCAGTAGTCCCCCCCCTCCCTTTCAACCGTGGGTTGATGAGCATTTCTTC.

This clonotype has more than one count but fewer than ten. This sequence joins TRBV7-2 and TRBJ2-1; D is undetermined. Germline CDR1 reads SGHTA; CDR2 reads FQGNSA. There are 15 residues in the CDR3. Deletions cut 1 base from V and 1 base from J, with 8 bases between. The CDR3 loop is CASSLDQASYNEQFF. The CDR3 DNA is TGTGCCAGCAGCTTAGATCAGGCATCCTACAATGAGCAGTTCTTC.

This clonotype was seen only a few times. The J gene is TRBJ1-3, the V gene TRBV12-3 or TRBV12-4, with D unresolved. The CDR3 contains 14 residues. V was cut by 3 bases and J by 1 base, with 7 bases left in between. As DNA, the CDR3 is TGTGCCAGCAGTTTTGGGGTTTCTGGAAACACCATATATTTT. Protein product: CASSFGVSGNTIYF.